The next 26 T cell receptor beta chains were all read from a single sample in a study of control samples from healthy donors and cancer patients. Sequencing used immunoSEQ multiplex PCR; TCRdb keeps in-frame clones, though not all of them. The sample records about 150,000 clones, around 88% being singletons. The sequencing sample was made of blood. The receptors were gathered from a man aged 18 to 30 in good health.

V gene TRBV11-3 combines with J gene TRBJ2-1; possibly TRBD1 or TRBD2 for D (5 bases each). The CDR3 is made up of 13 amino acids. Germline CDR1 reads SGHNT; CDR2 reads YENEEA. V lost 5 bases and J lost 6, with 11 bases in between. CDR3 bases: TGTGCCAGCAGCGCTGGGACGTTCAATGAGCAGTTCTTC. This gives the protein CASSAGTFNEQFF.

The rearrangement links TRBV27 to TRBJ1-4; D perhaps matches TRBD1 (5 bases). The germline CDR1 and CDR2 sequences are MNHEY and SMNVEV (reference sequence). Deletions cut 5 bases from V and 6 bases from J, with 16 bases between. There are 15 residues in the CDR3. The CDR3 region is CASSRRAGGHEKLFF. The CDR3 nucleotides read TGTGCCAGCAGTCGCCGAGCGGGGGGTCATGAAAAACTGTTTTTT.

This clone was picked up a small number of times. The chain employs TRBV3-1 (or the pseudogene TRBV3-2) and TRBJ2-3; TRBD2 agrees at 10 bases. The germline V gene has CDR1 LGHDT and CDR2 YNNKEL (reference sequence). V was pared by 2 bases and J by 5 bases, with 4 bases of the junction left unmatched. CDR3 size: 15 residues. The CDR3 loop is CASSQLSGGGDTQYF. For the CDR3, the DNA is TGTGCCAGCAGCCAACTAAGCGGGGGGGGAGATACGCAGTATTTT.

DNA of the CDR3: TGTGCCAGCAGTGAGGAGCGTGACTACGAGCAGTACTTC. Protein sequence: CASSEERDYEQYF. This rearrangement joins TRBV2 to TRBJ2-7; D remains unclear. Deletions cut 3 bases from V and 3 bases from J, with 9 bases between. The CDR3 is 13 amino acids. Per the germline V gene, CDR1 is SNHLY and CDR2 is FYNNEI.

This sequence joins TRBV5-4 and TRBJ2-2; no reliable D call. Germline CDR1 SGHNT, CDR2 YYREEE (reference sequence). The CDR3 consists of 12 residues. Trimming stripped 0 bases from V and 12 bases from J, with 9 bases between. The CDR3 nucleotides read TGTGCCAGCAGCTTGGATGGCCCGCAGCTGTTTTTT. It specifies CASSLDGPQLFF.

The chain employs TRBV5-1 and TRBJ2-4, with TRBD1 matching 8 bases. Germline CDR1 is SGHRS and CDR2 is YFSETQ. J gave up 8 bases and V 2 bases, and 3 bases lay outside the gene matches. The CDR3 runs to 13 residues. CDR3 coding DNA: TGCGCCAGCAGCTTATACAGGGGGGACATTCAGTACTTC. Its translation is CASSLYRGDIQYF.

This clone appeared a few times. The J gene is TRBJ2-3, the V gene TRBV7-8, with a weak D call TRBD1 (6 bases). Trimming removed 5 bases from V and 4 bases from J, with 16 bases in between. The length of the CDR3 is 15 residues. Germline V lookup: CDR1 SGHVS, CDR2 FQNEAQ. The CDR3 region has the DNA TGTGCCAGCAGCCCCCCGCGAGCAGGGGCAGATACGCAGTATTTT. This encodes CASSPPRAGADTQYF.

This clone occurred a few times. This chain connects TRBV28 to TRBJ1-4, with 7 nucleotides matching TRBD1. The CDR3 sequence is 18 residues long. Trimming cost V 5 bases and J 0 bases; bases outside gene matches: 12. Germline loops: CDR1 MDHEN, CDR2 SYDVKM. The DNA of the CDR3 is TGTGCCAGCAGTCCTGCTGGACAGGTGGGGTCAACTAATGAAAAACTGTTTTTT. It yields the protein CASSPAGQVGSTNEKLFF.

This clone was seen more than once but under ten times. The rearrangement links TRBV9 to TRBJ2-7; D not certain. V lost 0 bases to trimming and J lost 0 bases, with 7 bases between them. The CDR3 spans 14 residues. CDR1 and CDR2 (germline): SGDLS, YYNGEE. The CDR3 DNA is TGTGCCAGCAGCGTAGGTGCCAGCTCCTACGAGCAGTACTTC. It specifies CASSVGASSYEQYF.

The chain has TRBV2 and TRBJ2-1; 12 bases match TRBD2. This CDR3 has 16 amino acids. In germline, CDR1 is SNHLY, CDR2 FYNNEI. The J segment lost 4 bases and the V segment lost 6 bases, leaving 7 bases of the junction unmatched. Here the CDR3 DNA reads TGTGCCAGCAGGACACCTAGCGGGGGGGCTTACAATGAGCAGTTCTTC. It specifies CASRTPSGGAYNEQFF.

The chain is built from TRBV28 and TRBJ1-4; the D gene is possibly TRBD1 (6 bases). CDR3 length: 18 residues. The germline V gene has CDR1 MDHEN and CDR2 SYDVKM. V lost 4 bases and J 5 bases, leaving 23 bases between the germline ends. The CDR3 DNA reads as TGTGCCAGCAGTTCCTTTGGGGGGGCGCTTCGTGTGAATGAAAAACTGTTTTTT. Translated, it gives CASSSFGGALRVNEKLFF.

CDR3 amino acids: CASSLNRGQGIPDTQYF. DNA of the CDR3: TGTGCCAGTAGCCTAAACCGGGGACAGGGTATCCCAGATACGCAGTATTTT. The chain carries TRBV19 and TRBJ2-3, with 9 bases that match TRBD1. The CDR3 sequence is 17 residues long. The trim removed 6 bases at V and 4 bases at J, leaving 14 bases unmatched. Germline V gene sequence: CDR1 LNHDA, CDR2 SQIVND (reference sequence).

This chain connects TRBV6-2 or TRBV6-3 to TRBJ2-7; TRBD1 is a possible D gene (5 bases). The CDR3 spans 14 residues. The V end lost 1 base, the J end lost 3 bases, and 10 bases lay between the germline ends. Germline loops: CDR1 MNHEY, CDR2 SVGEGT. The CDR3 coding sequence is TGTGCCAGCAGTTACTTGGGGCGAGACTACGAGCAGTACTTC. Its translation: CASSYLGRDYEQYF.

The rearrangement joins TRBV14 to TRBJ1-2; TRBD1 matches at 9 bases. V shed 4 bases and J 3 bases; nucleotides not matched to a gene: 6. Germline CDR1 is SGHDN and CDR2 is FVKESK. The CDR3 length is 15 residues. CDR3 nucleotides: TGTGCCAGCAGCCCCGGGACAGGGCTGTACTATGGCTACACCTTC. It translates to CASSPGTGLYYGYTF. The full variable domain, rest sourced from reference TRBV14 and TRBJ1-2, is EAGVTQFPSHSVIEKGQTVTLRCDPISGHDNLYWYRRVMGKEIKFLLHFVKESKQDESGMPNNRFLAERTGGTYSTLKVQPAELEDSGVYFCASSPGTGLYYGYTFGSGTRLTVV.

The chain recombines TRBV27 with TRBJ1-4; D is unresolved. The ends were cut back, 6 bases at V and 1 base at J, with 15 bases in the middle. The CDR3 totals 16 residues. Germline lookup yields CDR1 MNHEY and CDR2 SMNVEV (reference sequence). CDR3 protein: CASSDKGRRTNEKLFF. For the CDR3, the DNA is TGTGCCAGCAGCGATAAGGGTCGTCGAACTAATGAAAAACTGTTTTTT.

The chain combines TRBV6-2 or TRBV6-3 with TRBJ1-1, with D unclear. Germline V CDR1 and CDR2: MNHEY, SVGEGT. V was shortened by 2 bases and J by 4 bases, with 11 bases between the two germline ends. The CDR3 covers 14 residues. CDR3 region: CASSYGMPGTEAFF. The DNA for the CDR3 is TGTGCCAGCAGTTACGGAATGCCTGGCACTGAAGCTTTCTTT.

A remark on this clone: The identical CDR3 is also encoded by other nucleotide sequences in the sample. This chain connects TRBV28 to TRBJ2-1, with 15 bases fitting TRBD2. CDR3 length: 16 amino acids. V lost 11 bases and J lost 7; bases outside the gene matches: 12. CDR1 and CDR2 from the germline V gene are MDHEN and SYDVKM. As DNA, the CDR3 is TGTGCCGGCCGGACTAGCGGGGGGGAGTACTCGAATGAGCAGTTCTTC. Protein: CAGRTSGGEYSNEQFF.

J is TRBJ2-7 and V is TRBV5-7; no clear D. TRBV5-7 carries the ORF label, with uncertain function. The CDR3 runs to 13 residues. Deletions cut 5 bases from V and 0 bases from J, with 9 bases between. CDR3 coding DNA: TGTGCCAGCAGGCTCCGTCGCTCCTACGAGCAGTACTTC. Its protein product is CASRLRRSYEQYF.

V and J are TRBV7-9 and TRBJ2-7, with TRBD1 as a possible D gene (6 bases). The V and J ends lost 2 bases and 2 bases respectively, with 10 bases between them. Germline-derived CDR1 and CDR2 are SEHNR and FQNEAQ (reference sequence). The CDR3 length is 14 residues. CDR3 region: CASSLNRVTYEQYF. DNA of the CDR3: TGTGCCAGCAGCTTAAACAGGGTCACCTACGAGCAGTACTTC.

This clone was seen just once. The genes are TRBV19 and TRBJ1-1, with D uncertain. CDR1 and CDR2 from the germline V gene are LNHDA and SQIVND (reference sequence). The CDR3 sequence is 13 residues long. The V end lost 5 bases, the J end lost 1 base, and 8 bases lay between the germline ends. The CDR3 here is CASSLGRNTEAFF. The CDR3 bases are TGTGCCAGTAGTCTGGGAAGGAACACTGAAGCTTTCTTT.

The chain carries TRBV9 and TRBJ1-4; weak D call: TRBD1 (5 bases). Germline V CDR1 and CDR2: SGDLS, YYNGEE. This CDR3 region has 13 residues. V was trimmed by 0 bases and J by 8 bases, leaving 8 bases between them. The CDR3 reads CASSVGWGEKLFF. Written as DNA, the CDR3 is TGTGCCAGCAGCGTAGGTTGGGGGGAAAAACTGTTTTTT.

The chain is built from TRBV29-1 and TRBJ2-5; 11 bases line up with TRBD1. With 7 bases clipped from V and 5 bases from J, the junction kept 15 bases outside the gene matches. This CDR3 is 16 amino acids long. CDR1 and CDR2 from the germline V gene are SQVTM and ANQGSEA. This CDR3 reads CSANHGSGTGGETQYF. The CDR3 bases are TGCAGCGCCAATCACGGGTCCGGGACAGGGGGGGAGACCCAGTACTTC.

The gene calls are TRBV28 and TRBJ1-2; 7 bases line up with TRBD1. Germline CDR1 is MDHEN and CDR2 is SYDVKM. The CDR3 is made up of 16 amino acids. The ends lost 6 bases at V and 3 bases at J; junction bases unmatched: 13. The CDR3, as DNA: TGTGCCAGCAGCTCTCCTGACAGGGAGCTTTACTATGGCTACACCTTC. Its protein is CASSSPDRELYYGYTF.

The rearrangement links TRBV4-1 to TRBJ2-1; 11 bases line up with TRBD1. CDR1 is MGHRA and CDR2 is YSYEKL in the germline V gene. The length of the CDR3 is 14 residues. Trimming cost V 4 bases and J 9 bases; bases outside gene matches: 5. The CDR3 DNA reads as TGCGCCAGCAGCCCAGGACAGGGGGCCGGTGAGCAGTTCTTC. Protein: CASSPGQGAGEQFF.

This chain connects TRBV2 to TRBJ2-5, with a weak D call TRBD1 (5 bases). V lost 7 bases, J lost 3 bases, and 15 bases lay in between. Germline loops: CDR1 SNHLY, CDR2 FYNNEI. The CDR3 is 14 amino acids. CDR3 sequence: CASTLQGGKETQYF. The DNA for the CDR3 is TGTGCCAGCACCCTGCAGGGTGGGAAAGAGACCCAGTACTTC.

This clone was seen a few times. This chain links TRBV19 with TRBJ1-4; 7 bases match TRBD1. Trimming took 3 bases from V and 4 from J; bases not matched to a gene: 5. The CDR3 consists of 15 residues. Germline V gene sequence: CDR1 LNHDA, CDR2 SQIVND (reference sequence). The CDR3: CASSIGGTDNEKLFF. The CDR3, as DNA: TGTGCCAGTAGTATCGGTGGGACAGATAATGAAAAACTGTTTTTT.